The 20 T cell receptor beta chains below come from one sample, sequenced in a study of cytomegalovirus exposure and HLA in healthy donors. PCR employed 60 Vbeta and 13 Jbeta primers. Only in-frame clones appear in the TCRdb table, and some are missing; sequencing was by immunoSEQ multiplex PCR. The data contain 100,000 or so clones, 70% of them singletons. Specimen: PBMCs. The origin of the receptors is a man over 45 in good health and CMV-seronegative.

This clone was seen just once. The chain has TRBV9 and TRBJ1-2, with 10 bases aligning to TRBD1. After removal of 4 bases from V and 5 bases from J, the junction contained 5 bases not matched to a gene. The CDR3 consists of 14 residues. The germline CDR1 and CDR2 sequences are SGDLS and YYNGEE. CDR3 nucleotide sequence: TGTGCCAGCAGCACGGGACAGGGGACGTATGGCTACACCTTC. It is translated as CASSTGQGTYGYTF.

The chain couples TRBV7-2 to TRBJ2-1, with 8 positions matching TRBD2. This CDR3 contains 16 residues. The trim removed 0 bases at V and 6 bases at J, leaving 7 bases unmatched. The germline CDR1 and CDR2 sequences are SGHTA and FQGNSA. The CDR3 here is CASSLASGASINEQFF. DNA for the CDR3: TGTGCCAGCAGCTTAGCTAGCGGGGCATCCATCAATGAGCAGTTCTTC.

V is TRBV5-1 and J is TRBJ1-4; D is possibly TRBD1 (6 bases). The germline gives CDR1 SGHRS, CDR2 YFSETQ. This CDR3 spans 17 amino acids. The V end lost 3 bases, the J end lost 3 bases, and 18 bases lay between the germline ends. CDR3 bases: TGCGCCAGCAGCTCTTTGGCGGGGGCGATGGCTAATGAAAAACTGTTTTTT. Protein sequence: CASSSLAGAMANEKLFF.

This clone was detected a few times. CDR3 in DNA: TGTGCCAGCAGCGTAGGGCCGAATCAGCCCCAGCATTTT. As protein: CASSVGPNQPQHF. The chain employs TRBV9 and TRBJ1-5; D unresolved. There are 13 residues in the CDR3. The germline V gene encodes CDR1 SGDLS and CDR2 YYNGEE. V lost 0 bases to trimming and J lost 4 bases, with 5 bases between them. Using reference TRBV9 and TRBJ1-5 for the parts outside the CDR3, the full variable domain is DSGVTQTPKHLITATGQRVTLRCSPRSGDLSVYWYQQSLDQGLQFLIQYYNGEERAKGNILERFSAQQFPDLHSELNLSSLELGDSALYFCASSVGPNQPQHFGDGTRLSIL.

The CDR3 nucleotides read TGTGCCAGCAGCTTCCAACTTCTAGCGGGGGGGCTTGGAGATACGCAGTATTTT. Protein sequence: CASSFQLLAGGLGDTQYF. The genes are TRBV5-4 and TRBJ2-3, with 12 nucleotides matching TRBD2. The ends lost 2 bases at V and 5 bases at J; junction bases unmatched: 12. CDR1 is SGHNT, CDR2 YYREEE, per germline (reference sequence). This CDR3 is built from 18 residues.

A few counts support this clone. This sequence joins TRBV5-1 and TRBJ1-4; D not certain. The ends were cut back, 0 bases at V and 5 bases at J, with 8 bases in the middle. The CDR3 length is 14 residues. Germline V gene data show CDR1 as SGHRS and CDR2 as YFSETQ. The DNA for the CDR3 is TGCGCCAGCAGCTTGGAAAAGCCCAATGAAAAACTGTTTTTT. Translation: CASSLEKPNEKLFF.

This chain uses TRBV7-9 with TRBJ1-4; tentatively, D is TRBD1 (5 bases). The CDR3 runs 15 residues. V was shortened by 5 bases and J by 3 bases, with 13 bases between the two germline ends. Per the germline V gene, CDR1 is SEHNR and CDR2 is FQNEAQ (reference sequence). DNA for the CDR3: TGTGCCAGCAGCCGGCCAGGGACTCCTAATGAAAAACTGTTTTTT. It is translated as CASSRPGTPNEKLFF.

V gene TRBV30 combines with J gene TRBJ2-5; 8 bases fit TRBD1. Germline V lookup: CDR1 GTSNPN, CDR2 SVGIG (reference sequence). With V trimmed by 0 bases and J by 4 bases, 7 bases remained unmatched. The CDR3 extends over 15 amino acids. The CDR3 DNA is TGTGCCTGGAGTGTATCCCAGGGGGCACGAGAGACCCAGTACTTC. It codes for CAWSVSQGARETQYF.

The chain employs TRBV4-1 and TRBJ1-5, with 8 bases fitting TRBD1. Unmatched junction bases numbered 9, after V lost 1 base and J lost 4 bases. CDR1 MGHRA and CDR2 YSYEKL come from the germline V gene. This CDR3 spans 17 amino acids. CDR3 nucleotides: TGCGCCAGCAGCCAAGGCCGACAGGGGAAGGTTAATCAGCCCCAGCATTTT. Translation gives CASSQGRQGKVNQPQHF.

The chain has TRBV10-3 and TRBJ2-3, with 11 bases lining up with TRBD2. The CDR3 loop spans 15 amino acids. Germline CDR1 is ENHRY and CDR2 is SYGVKD. V was pared by 8 bases and J by 6 bases, with 10 bases of the junction left unmatched. The chain's CDR3 is CAIRGQLAGADTQYF. The CDR3 DNA reads as TGTGCCATCCGGGGACAACTAGCGGGAGCGGATACGCAGTATTTT.

Only a few counts were recorded for this clone. The gene calls are TRBV4-2 and TRBJ2-1; no definite D call. Trimming removed 0 bases from V and 9 bases from J, with 15 bases in between. Looked up from germline, CDR1 is LGHNA and CDR2 is YNFKEQ. This CDR3 is built from 15 residues. CDR3 nucleotides: TGTGCCAGCAGCCAAGATCCCCGACTTAGTGGTGAGCAGTTCTTC. Translated, it gives CASSQDPRLSGEQFF.

V usage is TRBV7-9 and J usage is TRBJ2-1; 13 nucleotides align to TRBD2. Trimming took 5 bases from V and 14 from J; bases not matched to a gene: 15. The CDR3 is made up of 16 amino acids. CDR1 is SEHNR, CDR2 FQNEAQ, per germline (reference sequence). The CDR3 sequence: CASSPPGRLAGGSEFF. The CDR3 region has the DNA TGTGCCAGCAGCCCGCCGGGCCGACTAGCGGGAGGTTCAGAGTTCTTC.

This chain connects TRBV4-1 to TRBJ2-1; TRBD1 agrees at 9 bases. From germline, CDR1 is MGHRA and CDR2 YSYEKL. The CDR3 has 16 residues. Trimming cost V 4 bases and J 7 bases; bases outside gene matches: 11. In DNA, the CDR3 is TGCGCCAGCAGCCCCGGGACAGGGCTTTCGAGAAATGAGCAGTTCTTC. Amino acid sequence: CASSPGTGLSRNEQFF.

As to this clone: Other DNA sequences in this specimen translate into the identical CDR3. The genes are TRBV27 and TRBJ2-7; D unresolved. The length of the CDR3 is 16 residues. Trimming left V 0 bases short and J 0 bases short, with 12 bases between. Germline V gives CDR1 MNHEY, CDR2 SMNVEV (reference sequence). CDR3: CASSLSGLTSSYEQYF. As DNA, the CDR3 is TGTGCCAGCAGTTTATCTGGCTTAACAAGCTCCTACGAGCAGTACTTC.

The chain has TRBV5-6 and TRBJ1-6; 9 bases line up with TRBD1. The junction had 6 bases not matched to a gene; V was cut back by 3 bases and J by 2 bases. Germline values: CDR1 SGHDT, CDR2 YYEEEE. The length of the CDR3 is 17 residues. The CDR3 DNA reads as TGTGCCAGCAGCTCCAACACAGGGGGCCCCTATAATTCACCCCTCCACTTT. It yields the protein CASSSNTGGPYNSPLHF.

The chain joins TRBV5-8 to TRBJ2-7; 9 nucleotides agree with TRBD1. The germline V gene has CDR1 SGHTS and CDR2 YDEGEE. The CDR3 spans 16 residues. With 6 bases clipped from V and 2 bases from J, the junction kept 12 bases outside the gene matches. The CDR3 bases are TGTGCCAGCATCAGAGGGCCGGGACAGGGTACCTACGAGCAGTACTTC. This translates into CASIRGPGQGTYEQYF.

The chain links TRBV7-9 to TRBJ2-2, with TRBD2 identical over 7 bases. V was clipped by 1 base and J by 4 bases; unmatched bases: 3. This CDR3 has 15 amino acids. CDR1 is SEHNR and CDR2 is FQNEAQ in the germline V gene (reference sequence). The CDR3 bases are TGTGCCAGCAGCTTAGGACTAGCAACCACCGGGGAGCTGTTTTTT. It is translated as CASSLGLATTGELFF. Supplemented by reference TRBV7-9 and TRBJ2-2, the full variable domain reads DTGVSQNPRHKITKRGQNVTFRCDPISEHNRLYWYRQTLGQGPEFLTYFQNEAQLEKSRLLSDRFSAERPKGSFSTLEIQRTEQGDSAMYLCASSLGLATTGELFFGEGSRLTVL.

The rearrangement links TRBV27 to TRBJ1-1, with D possibly matching TRBD1 (6 bases). V was cut by 3 bases and J by 0 bases, with 8 bases left in between. This CDR3 is built from 14 residues. Germline loops: CDR1 MNHEY, CDR2 SMNVEV (reference sequence). Here the CDR3 DNA reads TGTGCCAGCAGTTTTTCAGGGGTGAACACTGAAGCTTTCTTT. Translation: CASSFSGVNTEAFF.

The rearrangement uses TRBV4-1 and TRBJ1-4; 7 positions agree with TRBD1. Germline assignment: CDR1 MGHRA and CDR2 YSYEKL. This CDR3 region has 15 residues. V gave up 3 bases and J gave up 8 bases; unmatched junction bases: 9. The DNA of the CDR3 is TGCGCCAGCAGCCACAAAGGGGACAGCGACGAAAAACTGTTTTTT. Translated: CASSHKGDSDEKLFF.

This clone has just a few counts. The J gene is TRBJ1-1, the V gene TRBV7-9; D is possibly TRBD1 (6 bases). There are 15 residues in the CDR3. Trimming removed 1 base at V and 4 bases at J, with 13 bases between. Germline V gives CDR1 SEHNR, CDR2 FQNEAQ (reference sequence). In DNA form, the CDR3 reads TGTGCCAGCAGCTTAGGCGGGGGGCGCGTCACTGAAGCTTTCTTT. It translates to CASSLGGGRVTEAFF. The full variable domain, rest sourced from reference TRBV7-9 and TRBJ1-1, is DTGVSQNPRHKITKRGQNVTFRCDPISEHNRLYWYRQTLGQGPEFLTYFQNEAQLEKSRLLSDRFSAERPKGSFSTLEIQRTEQGDSAMYLCASSLGGGRVTEAFFGQGTRLTVV.